Given below is one TCR beta chain in context. This sample is part of a study of T cell responses to AZD1222 COVID-19 vaccine. Germline CDR1 is SGHRS and CDR2 is YFSETQ. V shed 1 base, J shed 5 bases, and the junction held 9 bases outside the gene matches. The CDR3 runs to 15 residues. Only in-frame clones appear in the TCRdb table, and some are missing; sequencing was by immunoSEQ multiplex PCR. This sample has about 180,000 clones, with 70% to 90% found just once. V usage is TRBV5-1 and J usage is TRBJ2-7, with 7 bases identical to TRBD2. The specimen comprised peripheral blood, sampled 28 days after the second dose of the MenACWY control vaccine. This receptor was identified in an adult who received the MenACWY meningococcal vaccine as a control. The CDR3 coding sequence is TGCGCCAGCAGCTTGTCGAATGGGGCGGGAGACGAGCAGTACTTC. Its translation is CASSLSNGAGDEQYF.